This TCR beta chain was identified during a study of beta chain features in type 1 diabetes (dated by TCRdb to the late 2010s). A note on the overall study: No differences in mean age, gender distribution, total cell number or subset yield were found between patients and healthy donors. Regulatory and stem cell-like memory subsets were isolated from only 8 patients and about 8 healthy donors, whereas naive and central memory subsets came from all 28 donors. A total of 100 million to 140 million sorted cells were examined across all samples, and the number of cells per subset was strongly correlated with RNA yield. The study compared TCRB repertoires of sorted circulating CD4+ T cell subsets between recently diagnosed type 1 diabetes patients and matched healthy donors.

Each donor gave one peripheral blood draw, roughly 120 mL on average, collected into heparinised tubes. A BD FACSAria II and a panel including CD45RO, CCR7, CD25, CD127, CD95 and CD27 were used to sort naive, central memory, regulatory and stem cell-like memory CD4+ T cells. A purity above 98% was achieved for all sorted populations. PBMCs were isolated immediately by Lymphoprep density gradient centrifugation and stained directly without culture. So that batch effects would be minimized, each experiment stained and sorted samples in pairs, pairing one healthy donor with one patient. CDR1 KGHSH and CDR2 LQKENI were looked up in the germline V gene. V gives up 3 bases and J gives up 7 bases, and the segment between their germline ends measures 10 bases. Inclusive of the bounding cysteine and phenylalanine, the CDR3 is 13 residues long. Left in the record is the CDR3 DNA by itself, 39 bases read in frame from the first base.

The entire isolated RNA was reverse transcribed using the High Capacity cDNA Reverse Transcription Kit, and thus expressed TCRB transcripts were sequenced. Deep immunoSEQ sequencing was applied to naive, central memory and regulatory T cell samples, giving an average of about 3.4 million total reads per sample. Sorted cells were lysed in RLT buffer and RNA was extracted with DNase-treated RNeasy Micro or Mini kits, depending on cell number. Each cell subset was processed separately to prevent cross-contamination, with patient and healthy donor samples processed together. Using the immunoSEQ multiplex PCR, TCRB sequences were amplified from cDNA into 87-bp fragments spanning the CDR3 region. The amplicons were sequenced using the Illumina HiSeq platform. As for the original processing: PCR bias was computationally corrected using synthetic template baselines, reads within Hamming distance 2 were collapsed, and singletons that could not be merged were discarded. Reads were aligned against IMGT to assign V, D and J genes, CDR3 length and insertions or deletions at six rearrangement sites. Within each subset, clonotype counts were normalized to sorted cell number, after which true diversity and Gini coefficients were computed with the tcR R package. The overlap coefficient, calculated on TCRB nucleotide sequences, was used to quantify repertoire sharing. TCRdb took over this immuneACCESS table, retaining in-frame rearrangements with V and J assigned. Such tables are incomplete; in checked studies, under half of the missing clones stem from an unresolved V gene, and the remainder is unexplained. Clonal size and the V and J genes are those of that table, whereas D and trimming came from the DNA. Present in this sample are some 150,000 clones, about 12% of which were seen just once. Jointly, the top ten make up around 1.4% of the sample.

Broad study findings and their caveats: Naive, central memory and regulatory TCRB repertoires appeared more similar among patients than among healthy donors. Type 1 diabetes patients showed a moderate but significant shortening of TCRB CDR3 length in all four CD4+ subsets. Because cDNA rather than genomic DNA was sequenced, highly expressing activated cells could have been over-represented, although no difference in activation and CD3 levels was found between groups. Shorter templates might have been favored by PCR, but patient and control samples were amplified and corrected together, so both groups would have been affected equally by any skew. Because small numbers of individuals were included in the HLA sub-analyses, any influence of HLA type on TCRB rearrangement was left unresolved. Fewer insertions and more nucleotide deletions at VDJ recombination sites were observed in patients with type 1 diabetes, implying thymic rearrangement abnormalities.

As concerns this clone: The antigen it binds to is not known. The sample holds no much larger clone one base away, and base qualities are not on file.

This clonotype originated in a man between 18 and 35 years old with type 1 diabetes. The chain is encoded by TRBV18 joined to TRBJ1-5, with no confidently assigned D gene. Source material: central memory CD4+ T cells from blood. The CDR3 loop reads CASSPDGVQPQHF. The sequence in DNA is TGTGCCAGCTCACCGGACGGGGTCCAGCCCCAGCATTTT. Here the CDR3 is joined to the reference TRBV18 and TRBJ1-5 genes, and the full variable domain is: NAGVMQNPRHLVRRRGQEARLRCSPMKGHSHVYWYRQLPEEGLKFMVYLQKENIIDESGMPKERFSAEFPKEGPSILRIQQVVRGDSAAYFCASSPDGVQPQHFGDGTRLSIL.